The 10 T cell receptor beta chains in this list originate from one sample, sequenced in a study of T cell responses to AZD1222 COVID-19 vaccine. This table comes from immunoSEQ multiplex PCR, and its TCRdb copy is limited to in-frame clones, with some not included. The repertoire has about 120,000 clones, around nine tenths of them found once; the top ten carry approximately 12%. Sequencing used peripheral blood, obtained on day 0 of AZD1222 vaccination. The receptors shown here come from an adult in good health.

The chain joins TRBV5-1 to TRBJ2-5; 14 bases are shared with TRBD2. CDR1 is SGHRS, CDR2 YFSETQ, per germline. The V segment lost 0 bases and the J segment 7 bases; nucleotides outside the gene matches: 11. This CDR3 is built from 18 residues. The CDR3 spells CASSLEGTSGSRVGTQYF. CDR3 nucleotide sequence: TGCGCCAGCAGCTTGGAAGGGACTAGCGGGAGTCGGGTCGGGACCCAGTACTTC.

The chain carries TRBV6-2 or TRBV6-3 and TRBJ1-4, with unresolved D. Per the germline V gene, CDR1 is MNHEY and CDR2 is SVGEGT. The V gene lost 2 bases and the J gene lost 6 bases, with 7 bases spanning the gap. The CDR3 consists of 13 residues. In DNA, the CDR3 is TGTGCCAGCAGTTACATCTCGGATGAAAAACTGTTTTTT. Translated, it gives CASSYISDEKLFF.

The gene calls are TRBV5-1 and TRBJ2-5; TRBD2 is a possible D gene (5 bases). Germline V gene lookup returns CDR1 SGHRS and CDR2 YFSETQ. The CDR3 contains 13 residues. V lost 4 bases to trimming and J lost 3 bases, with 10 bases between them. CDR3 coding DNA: TGCGCCAGCAGCCCCTCCGGGAAAGAGACCCAGTACTTC. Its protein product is CASSPSGKETQYF.

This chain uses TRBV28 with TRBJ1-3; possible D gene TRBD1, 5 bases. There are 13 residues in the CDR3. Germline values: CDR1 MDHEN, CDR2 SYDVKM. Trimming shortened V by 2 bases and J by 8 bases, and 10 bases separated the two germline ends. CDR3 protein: CASSLGGRDTIYF. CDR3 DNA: TGTGCCAGCAGTTTAGGGGGTCGAGACACCATATATTTT.

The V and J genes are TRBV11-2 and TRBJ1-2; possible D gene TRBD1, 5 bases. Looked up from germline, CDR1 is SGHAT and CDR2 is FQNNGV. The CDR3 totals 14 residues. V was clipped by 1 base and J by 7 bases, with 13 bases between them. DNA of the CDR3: TGTGCCAGCAGCTTAGCCCCAGGGTCAGGTGGCTACACCTTC. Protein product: CASSLAPGSGGYTF.

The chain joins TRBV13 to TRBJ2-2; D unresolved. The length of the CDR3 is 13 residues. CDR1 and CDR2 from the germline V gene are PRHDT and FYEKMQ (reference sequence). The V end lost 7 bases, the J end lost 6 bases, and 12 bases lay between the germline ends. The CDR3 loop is CASIPPDAGELFF. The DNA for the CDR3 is TGTGCCAGCATCCCACCAGATGCCGGGGAGCTGTTTTTT.

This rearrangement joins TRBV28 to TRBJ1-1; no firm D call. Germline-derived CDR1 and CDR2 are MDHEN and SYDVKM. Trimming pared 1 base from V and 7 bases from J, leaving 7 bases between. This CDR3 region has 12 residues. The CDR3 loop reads CASSLSRLEAFF. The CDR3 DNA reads TGTGCCAGCAGTTTATCTCGGCTTGAAGCTTTCTTT.

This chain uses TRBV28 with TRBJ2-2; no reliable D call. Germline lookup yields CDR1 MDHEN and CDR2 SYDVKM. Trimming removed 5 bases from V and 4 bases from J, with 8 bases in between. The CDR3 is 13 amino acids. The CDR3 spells CASSPPATGELFF. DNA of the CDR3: TGTGCCAGCAGTCCGCCCGCCACCGGGGAGCTGTTTTTT.

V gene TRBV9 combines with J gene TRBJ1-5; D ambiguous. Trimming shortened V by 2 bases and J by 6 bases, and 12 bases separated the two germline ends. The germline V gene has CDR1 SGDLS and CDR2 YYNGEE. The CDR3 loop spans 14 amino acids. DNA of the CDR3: TGTGCCAGCAGCGTTAATCCCGATCTTCAGCCCCAGCATTTT. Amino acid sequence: CASSVNPDLQPQHF.

The CDR3 coding sequence is TGTGCCAGCACCGTGGCCCAGGGACCCTCCACTGAAGCTTTCTTT. Protein sequence: CASTVAQGPSTEAFF. This chain joins TRBV6-5 and TRBJ1-1; D perhaps matches TRBD1 (5 bases). Germline-derived CDR1 and CDR2 are MNHEY and SVGAGI. The CDR3 contains 15 residues. V was trimmed by 7 bases and J by 4 bases, leaving 19 bases between them.